These 13 T cell receptor beta chains were sequenced from one sample in a study of T cells in Graves' hyperthyroidism and ophthalmopathy. The investigators amplified TCR beta CDR3 regions from RNA transcripts. Researchers ran a first-round RT-PCR on the TCR CDR3 using the HTBI primer set. TCRdb reanalysed the multiplex PCR reads using MiXCR and keeps one entry per CDR3 protein. The table has 500,000 to 800,000 distinct CDR3 sequences, about 45% seen once. What was sequenced was peripheral blood or thyroid tissue (not recorded which). These receptor sequences come from an adult man with Graves' disease, either hyperthyroidism or ophthalmopathy (not recorded which).

This chain's CDR3 is CASSPRPGGLYEQYF. The CDR3 nucleotides are TGTGCCAGCAGCCCCAGGCCCGGGGGCCTCTACGAGCAGTACTTC. This chain joins TRBV7-2 and TRBJ2-7; D possibly matches TRBD1 or TRBD2 (6 bases each). The length of the CDR3 is 15 residues. The germline V gene encodes CDR1 SGHTA and CDR2 FQGNSA. V lost 5 bases and J 3 bases, leaving 17 bases between the germline ends.

CDR3 residues: CASSARTSGARGTQYF. The CDR3 nucleotides are TGTGCCAGCAGCGCACGGACTAGCGGGGCCAGGGGGACCCAGTACTTC. The chain is built from TRBV7-9 and TRBJ2-5; 12 bases map to TRBD2. The CDR3 totals 16 residues. J gave up 7 bases and V 5 bases, and 11 bases lay outside the gene matches. Germline CDR1 is SEHNR and CDR2 is FQNEAQ (reference sequence).

This chain joins TRBV9 and TRBJ1-2; 9 nucleotides align to TRBD1. The V and J ends lost 6 bases and 2 bases, in that order; junction bases with no gene match: 5. CDR1 and CDR2 from the germline V gene are SGDLS and YYNGEE. This CDR3 comprises 14 residues. The CDR3 region has the DNA TGTGCCAGCACAGGGACAGGGTTGAACTATGGCTACACCTTC. It encodes CASTGTGLNYGYTF. Together with reference TRBV9 and TRBJ1-2, the CDR3 gives the full variable domain: DSGVTQTPKHLITATGQRVTLRCSPRSGDLSVYWYQQSLDQGLQFLIQYYNGEERAKGNILERFSAQQFPDLHSELNLSSLELGDSALYFCASTGTGLNYGYTFGSGTRLTVV.

This clonotype was counted at least ten times. This sequence joins TRBV20-1 and TRBJ1-3, with no clear D. Between the trimmed V and J ends, which lost 6 bases and 6 bases, there was a span of 9 bases. CDR3 length: 11 residues. Germline assignment: CDR1 DFQATT and CDR2 SNEGSKA (reference sequence). CDR3 protein: CSADHENTIYF. In nucleotides, the CDR3 is TGCAGTGCCGACCACGAAAACACCATATATTTT.

This clonotype was seen repeatedly, ten times or more. The rearrangement links TRBV7-6 to TRBJ1-2, with TRBD1 identical over 9 bases. Germline CDR1 SGHVS, CDR2 FNYEAQ. CDR3 length: 14 amino acids. Trimming cost V 6 bases and J 4 bases; bases outside gene matches: 6. The CDR3 coding sequence is TGTGCCAGCAGTTCCGGACAGGGGATCTATGGCTACACCTTC. Translating it yields CASSSGQGIYGYTF.

This clonotype was picked up many times. The chain recombines TRBV2 with TRBJ1-2, with 9 positions matching TRBD1. V shed 6 bases and J 4 bases; nucleotides not matched to a gene: 3. The CDR3 totals 13 residues. The germline CDR1 and CDR2 sequences are SNHLY and FYNNEI. The CDR3 sequence is CASRDRGTYGYTF. For the CDR3, the DNA is TGTGCCAGCAGGGACAGGGGTACCTATGGCTACACCTTC.

With regard to this clonotype: A much larger clone sits a single nucleotide away, making a read error possible. The chain uses TRBV7-8 and TRBJ2-6, with D possibly TRBD1 on 5 matching bases. The CDR3 totals 17 residues. V shed 1 base and J shed 4 bases, with 14 bases lying between them. Germline lookup yields CDR1 SGHVS and CDR2 FQNEAQ. CDR3 loop: CASSLGGLGAGANVLTF. The CDR3 nucleotides read TGTGCCAGCAGCTTAGGAGGCTTAGGGGCCGGGGCCAACGTCCTGACTTTC. The variable domain in full, with the rest retrieved from reference TRBV7-8 and TRBJ2-6, is GAGVSQSPRYKVAKRGQDVALRCDPISGHVSLFWYQQALGQGPEFLTYFQNEAQLDKSGLPSDRFFAERPEGSVSTLKIQRTQQEDSAVYLCASSLGGLGAGANVLTFGAGSRLTVL.

This clonotype came up many times. For the CDR3, the DNA is TGTGCCAGCAGCGATAGACAGTTAAATCAGCCCCAGCATTTT. This encodes CASSDRQLNQPQHF. The rearrangement uses TRBV2 and TRBJ1-5; a weak D match, TRBD1 (5 bases). V lost 6 bases and J lost 4, with 13 bases in between. Germline V gives CDR1 SNHLY, CDR2 FYNNEI. CDR3 size: 14 residues.

To note about this clonotype: Its ends do not fully match the called genes, so a read error is possible. The chain employs TRBV15 and TRBJ1-5, with TRBD1 identical over 7 bases. CDR1 and CDR2 from the germline V gene are LNHNV and YYDKDF (reference sequence). The CDR3 spans 17 residues. DNA for the CDR3: TGTGCCGCCAGCAGCTTGAGTCCGCAGGGGGGCGATCAGCCCCAGCATTTT. Amino acids: CAASSLSPQGGDQPQHF. Complete variable domain (other parts from reference TRBV15 and TRBJ1-5): DAMVIQNPRYQVTQFGKPVTLSCSQTLNHNVMYWYQQKSSQAPKLLFHYYDKDFNNEADTPDNFQSRRPNTSFCFLDIRSPGLGDTAMYLCAASSLSPQGGDQPQHFGDGTRLSIL.

This clonotype was observed a single time. The J gene is TRBJ2-5, the V gene TRBV5-1, with 7 bases identical to TRBD1. Germline CDR1 and CDR2: SGHRS and YFSETQ. There are 15 residues in the CDR3. The junction had 10 bases not matched to a gene; V was cut back by 4 bases and J by 4 bases. The CDR3 DNA reads TGCGCCAGCAGCGCCGGCGACAGGGTCGGAGAGACCCAGTACTTC. Translation gives CASSAGDRVGETQYF. Using reference TRBV5-1 and TRBJ2-5 for the parts outside the CDR3, the full variable domain is KAGVTQTPRYLIKTRGQQVTLSCSPISGHRSVSWYQQTPGQGLQFLFEYFSETQRNKGNFPGRFSGRQFSNSRSEMNVSTLELGDSALYLCASSAGDRVGETQYFGPGTRLLVL.

The gene calls are TRBV11-1 and TRBJ2-5, with TRBD1 as a possible D gene (5 bases). The germline CDR1 and CDR2 sequences are SGHAT and FQDESV (reference sequence). Trimming cost V 2 bases and J 5 bases, with 12 bases left between them. This CDR3 spans 14 amino acids. CDR3 sequence reads: CASSLLGQGETQYF. CDR3 DNA sequence: TGTGCCAGCAGCTTACTAGGGCAGGGCGAGACCCAGTACTTC.

This clonotype was observed at least ten times. This chain joins TRBV2 and TRBJ2-7; the D is unclear. Germline V gives CDR1 SNHLY, CDR2 FYNNEI. V was shortened by 1 base and J by 3 bases, with 7 bases between the two germline ends. The CDR3 runs 13 residues. The CDR3 is CASSEGSLYEQYF. CDR3 nucleotide sequence: TGTGCCAGCAGTGAAGGGTCGCTCTACGAGCAGTACTTC. The complete variable domain, with remaining parts taken from reference TRBV2 and TRBJ2-7, reads EPEVTQTPSHQVTQMGQEVILRCVPISNHLYFYWYRQILGQKVEFLVSFYNNEISEKSEIFDDQFSVERPDGSNFTLKIRSTKLEDSAMYFCASSEGSLYEQYFGPGTRLTVT.

The V call is TRBV19, the J call TRBJ2-2; D unclear. The V end was cut by 7 bases, the J end by 6 bases, with 12 bases between. CDR3 length: 13 amino acids. CDR1 is LNHDA and CDR2 is SQIVND in the germline V gene (reference sequence). The CDR3 nucleotides are TGTGCCAGTAACGGGTTGAATGCCGGGGAGCTGTTTTTT. It specifies CASNGLNAGELFF. The full variable domain, with the rest looked up from reference TRBV19 and TRBJ2-2, is DGGITQSPKYLFRKEGQNVTLSCEQNLNHDAMYWYRQDPGQGLRLIYYSQIVNDFQKGDIAEGYSVSREKKESFPLTVTSAQKNPTAFYLCASNGLNAGELFFGEGSRLTVL.